The present T cell receptor (beta chain) was sequenced within a study of neurological immune-mediated disorders. Study results and caveats: The expanded clones of different subjects shared no CDR3 amino acid sequences (suggesting private repertoires in all groups).

Specified time point: longitudinal time-point 1 (baseline). As concerns this clonotype: Antigen specificity is unknown.

V lost 5 bases and J lost 1, with 14 bases in between. Germline CDR1 and CDR2: LNHDA and SQIVND (reference sequence). This CDR3 is 16 amino acids long. Synthesis of cDNA was accomplished via 5'RACE employing 10-nucleotide random UMIs. MiXCR, applied by TCRdb to the 5' RACE reads, yields one record per CDR3 protein. Among tens of thousands of distinct CDR3 sequences listed, roughly 10% were seen once. The TCR originated in a man aged 25 to 40 in good health. The chain uses TRBV19 and TRBJ2-2, with D perhaps matching TRBD1 or TRBD2 (5 bases each). The sample taken for sequencing was PBMCs. This chain's CDR3 is CASSPGGGGNTGELFF. DNA of the CDR3: TGTGCCAGTAGTCCCGGAGGTGGGGGGAACACCGGGGAGCTGTTTTTT. The full variable domain, rest sourced from reference TRBV19 and TRBJ2-2, is DGGITQSPKYLFRKEGQNVTLSCEQNLNHDAMYWYRQDPGQGLRLIYYSQIVNDFQKGDIAEGYSVSREKKESFPLTVTSAQKNPTAFYLCASSPGGGGNTGELFFGEGSRLTVL.